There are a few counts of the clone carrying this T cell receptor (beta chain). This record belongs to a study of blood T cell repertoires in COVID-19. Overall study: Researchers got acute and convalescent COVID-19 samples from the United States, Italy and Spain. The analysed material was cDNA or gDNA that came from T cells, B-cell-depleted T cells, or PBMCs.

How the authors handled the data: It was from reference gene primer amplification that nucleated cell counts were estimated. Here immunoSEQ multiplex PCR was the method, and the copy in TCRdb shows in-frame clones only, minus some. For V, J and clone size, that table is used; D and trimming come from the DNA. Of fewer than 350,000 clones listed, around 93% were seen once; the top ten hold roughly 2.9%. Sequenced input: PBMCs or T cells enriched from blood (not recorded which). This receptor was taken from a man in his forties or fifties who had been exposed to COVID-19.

CDR3 loop: CASSYDSASYEQYF. The DNA for the CDR3 is TGTGCCAGCAGTTACGACTCGGCCTCCTACGAGCAGTACTTC. The J gene is TRBJ2-7, the V gene TRBV6-6; no clear D. This CDR3 comprises 14 residues. CDR1 is MNHNY and CDR2 is SVGAGI in the germline V gene (reference sequence). Trimming cost V 2 bases and J 0 bases, with 8 bases left between them.